The sequence of this T cell receptor (beta chain) was determined in a study of blood T cells in healthy people across ages. Across the whole study: About one barcoded beta molecule was captured per two T cells (by template switching).

The study, taken as a whole, reports: Across the age range, TCR beta diversity per million T cells fell in a roughly linear way. It was held that the diversity estimates obtained from one million T cells were underestimates.

The CDR3 runs 16 residues. Germline CDR1 and CDR2: SGHTA and FQGNSA. With 1 base clipped from V and 7 bases from J, the junction kept 8 bases outside the gene matches. Extracted total RNA amounted to at least 5.5 micrograms for each sample. Sample-barcoded 5' priming and a J-beta primer mix drove a second PCR of roughly 7 to 11 cycles. TCRdb redid the calling of the 5' RACE reads with MiXCR, one entry per CDR3 protein. The sample holds about 670,000 distinct CDR3 sequences; 45% to 60% are singletons and the top ten take 13%. As concerns this clonotype: The antigen is undetermined.

This receptor was identified in a woman over 75 in good health. V gene TRBV7-2 combines with J gene TRBJ2-7, with 12 bases fitting TRBD2. The sequencing sample was made of blood. CDR3 residues: CASSLDATSGRREQYF. CDR3 DNA sequence: TGTGCCAGCAGCTTAGACGCGACTAGCGGGAGACGAGAGCAGTACTTC.